This TCR beta chain was sequenced in a study of blood T cell repertoires in COVID-19. Study overall: Whether acute or convalescent, the COVID-19 samples came from the United States, Italy and Spain. In each case, the material was cDNA or gDNA derived from T cells, B-cell-depleted T cells, or PBMCs.

Germline V CDR1 and CDR2: SGHAT, FQDESV (reference sequence). Between the trimmed V and J ends, which lost 2 bases and 5 bases, there was a span of 8 bases. The CDR3 runs to 13 residues. A Seattle source enrolled patients during active infection and followed them longitudinally. Authors' analysis steps: How many nucleated cells were present was estimated from reference gene primer amplification. The table came from immunoSEQ multiplex PCR; TCRdb's copy has only in-frame clones and leaves some out. Clone size and the V and J calls come from that table; the DNA yielded D and trimming. Among fewer than 250,000 clones listed, approximately 84% were seen once.

The TCR originated in a man in his fifties or sixties with COVID-19, enrolled during active disease. The sequenced sample consisted of peripheral blood. This chain links TRBV11-1 with TRBJ2-3, with D possibly matching TRBD2 (6 bases). The CDR3, as DNA: TGTGCCAGCAGCTTAAGACTAGTAGATACGCAGTATTTT. It is translated as CASSLRLVDTQYF.